These 9 T cell receptor beta chains originate from one sample sequenced in a study of blood T cell repertoires in COVID-19. Data came from immunoSEQ multiplex PCR; TCRdb stores just in-frame clones and leaves some out. The data show about 140,000 clones, around four fifths seen once. The sequencing sample was made of peripheral blood. These receptors were collected from a human donor in a cohort sampled during active COVID-19.

This clone was seen a single time. CDR3 amino acids: CASSLGASHTGELFF. The CDR3 region has the DNA TGTGCCAGCAGCTTAGGAGCCTCCCACACCGGGGAGCTGTTTTTT. This chain connects TRBV7-9 to TRBJ2-2; the D is unclear. This CDR3 spans 15 amino acids. Germline CDR1 is SEHNR and CDR2 is FQNEAQ (reference sequence). Trimming removed 1 base at V and 3 bases at J, with 9 bases between.

The gene calls are TRBV15 and TRBJ1-2; 9 bases agree with TRBD1. Per germline, CDR1 LNHNV and CDR2 YYDKDF (reference sequence). CDR3 length equals 16 residues. J was trimmed by 3 bases and V by 1 base; bases with no gene match: 6. CDR3 sequence: CATSRGTGGAYYGYTF. Written as DNA, the CDR3 is TGTGCCACCAGCAGAGGAACAGGGGGCGCATACTATGGCTACACCTTC.

The chain employs TRBV11-2 and TRBJ2-1, with 16 bases fitting TRBD2. The V segment lost 0 bases and the J segment 10 bases; nucleotides outside the gene matches: 3. The CDR3 has 16 amino acids. Per germline, CDR1 SGHAT and CDR2 FQNNGV. The CDR3: CASSLDPGLAGGEQFF. The CDR3 DNA follows: TGTGCCAGCAGCTTAGATCCGGGACTAGCGGGGGGGGAGCAGTTCTTC.

The rearrangement uses TRBV5-1 and TRBJ2-5; weak D call: TRBD2 (7 bases). Germline CDR1 and CDR2: SGHRS and YFSETQ. Trimming stripped 3 bases from V and 2 bases from J, with 20 bases between. This CDR3 spans 17 amino acids. In DNA form, the CDR3 reads TGCGCCAGCAGCTGGGGGGTAGGCGGGGGCCTTCAAGAGACCCAGTACTTC. This gives the protein CASSWGVGGGLQETQYF.

This clone was seen only a few times. V gene TRBV18 combines with J gene TRBJ2-5; 7 nucleotides match TRBD1. This CDR3 is built from 14 residues. The ends lost 5 bases at V and 1 base at J; junction bases unmatched: 4. Germline V CDR1 and CDR2: KGHSH, LQKENI. The CDR3 region is CASSDRVLQETQYF. For the CDR3, the DNA is TGTGCCAGCTCAGACAGGGTCCTCCAAGAGACCCAGTACTTC.

This clone was counted only a few times. V is TRBV5-1 and J is TRBJ1-4, with TRBD1 identical over 9 bases. CDR1 is SGHRS and CDR2 is YFSETQ in the germline V gene. The ends lost 2 bases at V and 4 bases at J; junction bases unmatched: 3. The CDR3 runs 15 residues. CDR3 loop: CASSFGDRDNEKLFF. The DNA of the CDR3 is TGCGCCAGCAGCTTTGGGGACAGGGATAATGAAAAACTGTTTTTT. The full variable domain, its missing parts supplied by reference TRBV5-1 and TRBJ1-4, is KAGVTQTPRYLIKTRGQQVTLSCSPISGHRSVSWYQQTPGQGLQFLFEYFSETQRNKGNFPGRFSGRQFSNSRSEMNVSTLELGDSALYLCASSFGDRDNEKLFFGSGTQLSVL.

This chain uses TRBV3-1 (or the pseudogene TRBV3-2) with TRBJ2-1; 10 positions match TRBD2. Looked up from germline, CDR1 is LGHDT and CDR2 is YNNKEL (reference sequence). After removal of 8 bases from V and 7 bases from J, the junction contained 8 bases not matched to a gene. This CDR3 is 14 amino acids long. CDR3 bases: TGTGCCAGCCGCGCGTCTAGCGGGAGTAATGAGCAGTTCTTC. This encodes CASRASSGSNEQFF.

V usage is TRBV5-1 and J usage is TRBJ2-1, with a weak D call TRBD2 (5 bases). The CDR3 has 13 residues. Deletions cut 4 bases from V and 4 bases from J, with 9 bases between. Germline lookup yields CDR1 SGHRS and CDR2 YFSETQ. The CDR3 nucleotides are TGCGCCAGCAGCCGGGGAGATTACAATGAGCAGTTCTTC. Its protein is CASSRGDYNEQFF. The full variable domain, completed using reference TRBV5-1 and TRBJ2-1, is KAGVTQTPRYLIKTRGQQVTLSCSPISGHRSVSWYQQTPGQGLQFLFEYFSETQRNKGNFPGRFSGRQFSNSRSEMNVSTLELGDSALYLCASSRGDYNEQFFGPGTRLTVL.

The CDR3 protein is CASSLGTGFNEKLFF. The DNA for the CDR3 is TGTGCCAGCAGCTTAGGGACAGGGTTTAATGAAAAACTGTTTTTT. The V and J genes are TRBV11-2 and TRBJ1-4, with 8 bases that match TRBD1. Trimming removed 1 base from V and 4 bases from J; junction bases left unmatched: 2. The CDR3 has 15 amino acids. Germline V lookup: CDR1 SGHAT, CDR2 FQNNGV.